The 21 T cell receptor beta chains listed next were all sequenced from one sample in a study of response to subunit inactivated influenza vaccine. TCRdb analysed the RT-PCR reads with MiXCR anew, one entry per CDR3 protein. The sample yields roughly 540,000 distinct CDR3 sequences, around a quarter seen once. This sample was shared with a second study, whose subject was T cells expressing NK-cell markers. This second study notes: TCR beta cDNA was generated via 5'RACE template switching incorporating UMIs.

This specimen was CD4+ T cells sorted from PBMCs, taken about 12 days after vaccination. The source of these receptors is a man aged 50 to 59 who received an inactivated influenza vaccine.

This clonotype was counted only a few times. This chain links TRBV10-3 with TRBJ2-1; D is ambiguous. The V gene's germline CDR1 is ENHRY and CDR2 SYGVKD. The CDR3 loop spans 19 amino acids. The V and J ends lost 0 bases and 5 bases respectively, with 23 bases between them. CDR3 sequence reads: CAISESIFRSVGSNNEQFF. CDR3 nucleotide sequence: TGTGCCATCAGTGAGTCTATATTCAGGTCAGTAGGATCCAACAATGAGCAGTTCTTC.

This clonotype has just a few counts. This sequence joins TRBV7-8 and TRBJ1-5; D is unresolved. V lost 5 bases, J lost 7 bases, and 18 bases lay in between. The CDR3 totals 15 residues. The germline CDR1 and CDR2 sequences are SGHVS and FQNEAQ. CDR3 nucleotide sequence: TGTGCCAGCAGCACCCTGGGAGGGTTGGACCAGCCCCAGCATTTT. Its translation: CASSTLGGLDQPQHF. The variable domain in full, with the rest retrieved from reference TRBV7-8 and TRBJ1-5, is GAGVSQSPRYKVAKRGQDVALRCDPISGHVSLFWYQQALGQGPEFLTYFQNEAQLDKSGLPSDRFFAERPEGSVSTLKIQRTQQEDSAVYLCASSTLGGLDQPQHFGDGTRLSIL.

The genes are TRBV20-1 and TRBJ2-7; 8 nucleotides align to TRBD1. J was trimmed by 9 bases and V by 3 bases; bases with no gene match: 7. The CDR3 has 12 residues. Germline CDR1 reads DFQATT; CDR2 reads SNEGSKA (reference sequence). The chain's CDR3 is CSARYQGAGQYF. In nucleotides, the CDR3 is TGCAGTGCTAGGTACCAGGGGGCAGGGCAGTACTTC.

CDR3 protein: CASSPRRGVDTQYF. CDR3 nucleotide sequence: TGTGCCAGCTCACCCCGACGGGGGGTCGATACGCAGTATTTT. The rearrangement links TRBV18 to TRBJ2-3; 7 nucleotides line up with TRBD2. The germline V gene encodes CDR1 KGHSH and CDR2 LQKENI. Trimming took 3 bases from V and 6 from J; bases not matched to a gene: 6. The CDR3 is 14 residues long.

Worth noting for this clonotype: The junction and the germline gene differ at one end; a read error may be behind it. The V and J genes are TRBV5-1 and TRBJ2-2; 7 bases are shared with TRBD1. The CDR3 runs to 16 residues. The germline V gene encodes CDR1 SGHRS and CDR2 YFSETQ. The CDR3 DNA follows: TGCGCCAGCAGCTTGGTTAGGGGGCGAGTGGCCGGGGAGCTGTATTTT. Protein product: CASSLVRGRVAGELYF.

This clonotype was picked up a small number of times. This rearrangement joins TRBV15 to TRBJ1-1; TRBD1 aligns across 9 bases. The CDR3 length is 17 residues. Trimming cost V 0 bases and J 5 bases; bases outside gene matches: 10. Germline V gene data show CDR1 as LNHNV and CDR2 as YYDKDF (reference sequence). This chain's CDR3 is CATSRDALTGGRTEAFF. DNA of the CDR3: TGTGCCACCAGCAGAGATGCCCTGACAGGGGGGAGGACTGAAGCTTTCTTT.

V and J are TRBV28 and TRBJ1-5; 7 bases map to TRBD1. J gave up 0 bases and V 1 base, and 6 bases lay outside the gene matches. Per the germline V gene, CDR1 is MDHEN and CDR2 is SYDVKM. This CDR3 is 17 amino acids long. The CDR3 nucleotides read TGTGCCAGCAGTTTATATTCGACAGGGCGTAGCAATCAGCCCCAGCATTTT. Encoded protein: CASSLYSTGRSNQPQHF.

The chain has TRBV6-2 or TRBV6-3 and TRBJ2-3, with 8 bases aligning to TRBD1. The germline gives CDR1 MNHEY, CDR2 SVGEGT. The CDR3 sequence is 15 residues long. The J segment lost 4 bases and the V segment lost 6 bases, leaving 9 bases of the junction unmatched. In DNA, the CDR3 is TGTGCCAGCAGCTCCAGGGGGCGAGTCGCAGATACGCAGTATTTT. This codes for CASSSRGRVADTQYF.

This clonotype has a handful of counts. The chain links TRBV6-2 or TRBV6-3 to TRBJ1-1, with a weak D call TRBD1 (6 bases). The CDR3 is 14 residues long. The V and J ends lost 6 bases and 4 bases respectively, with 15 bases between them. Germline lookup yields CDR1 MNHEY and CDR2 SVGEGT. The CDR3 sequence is CASSPLNRVTEAFF. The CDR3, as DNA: TGTGCCAGCAGCCCATTAAACAGGGTCACTGAAGCTTTCTTT.

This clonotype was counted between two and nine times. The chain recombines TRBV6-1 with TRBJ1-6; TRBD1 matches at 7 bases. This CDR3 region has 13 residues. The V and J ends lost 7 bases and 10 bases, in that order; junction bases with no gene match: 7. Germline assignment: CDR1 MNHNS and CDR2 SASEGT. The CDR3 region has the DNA TGTGCCAGCAAAAGACAGGGCGGATCACCCCTCCACTTT. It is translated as CASKRQGGSPLHF.

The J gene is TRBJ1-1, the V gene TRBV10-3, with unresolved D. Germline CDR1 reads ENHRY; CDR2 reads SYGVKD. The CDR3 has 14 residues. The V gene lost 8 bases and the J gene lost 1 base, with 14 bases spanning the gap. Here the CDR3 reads CAIGPDSPNTEAFF. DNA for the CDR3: TGTGCCATCGGACCGGACTCACCGAACACTGAAGCTTTCTTT.

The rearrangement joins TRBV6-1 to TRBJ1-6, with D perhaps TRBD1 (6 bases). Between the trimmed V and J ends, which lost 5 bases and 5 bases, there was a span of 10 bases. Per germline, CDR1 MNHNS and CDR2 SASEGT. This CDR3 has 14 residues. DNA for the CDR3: TGTGCCAGCAGTCGACGACAGGATAATTCACCCCTCCACTTT. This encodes CASSRRQDNSPLHF.

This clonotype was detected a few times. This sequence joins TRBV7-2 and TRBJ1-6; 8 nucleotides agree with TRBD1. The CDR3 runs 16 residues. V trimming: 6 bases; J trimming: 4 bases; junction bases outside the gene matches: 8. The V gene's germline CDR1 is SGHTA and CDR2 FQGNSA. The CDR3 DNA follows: TGTGCCAGCAGAGACGGTGGGACAGGATATAATTCACCCCTCCACTTT. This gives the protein CASRDGGTGYNSPLHF.

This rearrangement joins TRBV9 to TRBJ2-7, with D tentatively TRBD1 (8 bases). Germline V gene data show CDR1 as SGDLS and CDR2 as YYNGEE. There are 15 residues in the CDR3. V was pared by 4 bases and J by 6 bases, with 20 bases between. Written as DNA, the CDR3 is TGTGCCAGCAGCATCCGGACAGGGAGGGACGTCGAGCAGTACTTC. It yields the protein CASSIRTGRDVEQYF.

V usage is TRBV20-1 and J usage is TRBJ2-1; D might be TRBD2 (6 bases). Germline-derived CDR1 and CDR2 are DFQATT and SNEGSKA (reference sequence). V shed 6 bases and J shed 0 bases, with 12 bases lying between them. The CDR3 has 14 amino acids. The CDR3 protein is CSAAHGSSYNEQFF. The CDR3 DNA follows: TGCAGTGCAGCCCACGGGAGCTCCTACAATGAGCAGTTCTTC.

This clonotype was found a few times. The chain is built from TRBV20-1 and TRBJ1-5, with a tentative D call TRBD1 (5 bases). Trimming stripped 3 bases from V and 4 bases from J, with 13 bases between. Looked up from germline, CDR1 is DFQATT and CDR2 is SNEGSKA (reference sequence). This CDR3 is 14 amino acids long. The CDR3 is CSASPGTRNQPQHF. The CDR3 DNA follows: TGCAGTGCTAGCCCCGGGACTAGGAATCAGCCCCAGCATTTT.

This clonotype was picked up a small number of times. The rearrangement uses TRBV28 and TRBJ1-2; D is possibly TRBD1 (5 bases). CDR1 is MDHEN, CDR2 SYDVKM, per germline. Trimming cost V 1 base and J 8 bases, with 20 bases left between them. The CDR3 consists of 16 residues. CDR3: CASSLLFPGKGGGYTF. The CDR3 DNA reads TGTGCCAGCAGTTTATTATTTCCAGGGAAGGGAGGCGGCTACACCTTC.

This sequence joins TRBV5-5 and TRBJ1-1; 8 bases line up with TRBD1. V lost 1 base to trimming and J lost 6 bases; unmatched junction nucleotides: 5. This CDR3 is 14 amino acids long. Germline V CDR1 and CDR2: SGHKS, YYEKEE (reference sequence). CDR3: CASSLTGGLPEAFF. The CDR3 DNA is TGTGCCAGCAGCTTGACAGGGGGTTTGCCTGAAGCTTTCTTT.

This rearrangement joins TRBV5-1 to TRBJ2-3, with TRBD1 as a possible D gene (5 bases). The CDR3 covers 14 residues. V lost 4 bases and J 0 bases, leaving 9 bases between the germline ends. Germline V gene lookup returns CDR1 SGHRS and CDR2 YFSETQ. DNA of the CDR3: TGCGCCAGCAGCCCTAGGACAAGCACAGATACGCAGTATTTT. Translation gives CASSPRTSTDTQYF.

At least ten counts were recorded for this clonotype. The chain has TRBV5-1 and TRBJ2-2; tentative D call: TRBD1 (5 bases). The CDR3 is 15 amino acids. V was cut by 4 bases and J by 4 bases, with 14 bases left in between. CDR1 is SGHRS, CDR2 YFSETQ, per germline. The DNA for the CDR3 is TGCGCCAGCAGCACCTCAGGGTCCGGCACCGGGGAGCTGTTTTTT. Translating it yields CASSTSGSGTGELFF.

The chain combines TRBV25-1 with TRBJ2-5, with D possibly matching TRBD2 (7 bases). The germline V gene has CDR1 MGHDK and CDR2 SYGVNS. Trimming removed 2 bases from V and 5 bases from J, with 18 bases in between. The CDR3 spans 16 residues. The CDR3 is CASSELRSGRGETQYF. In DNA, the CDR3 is TGTGCCAGCAGTGAACTAAGGTCAGGGAGGGGGGAGACCCAGTACTTC.